Listed below are T cell receptor beta chains from one sample, sequenced in a study of control samples from healthy donors and cancer patients. Profiled with immunoSEQ multiplex PCR; TCRdb holds only in-frame clones, not every one. The table shows more than 100,000 clones, with about 89% occurring only once. The sample comprised PBMCs. These receptors came from a man in his 60s with lung cancer. CDR3s include the opening cysteine and the closing phenylalanine or tryptophan. D genes are given only for firm matches. Clone size is given for some rows only: seen once, a few or many times, or a class if the clone is expanded.

v_gene,d_gene,j_gene,abundance,CDR3nt,CDR3aa
TRBV7-3,NA,TRBJ1-1,once,TGTGCCAGCAGCTCCTCCGGGACAACTGGGGCTGAAGCTTTCTTT,CASSSSGTTGAEAFF
TRBV24-1,NA,TRBJ2-3,once,TGTGCCACCAGTGAAATAAGTATGACAGGCACAGATACGCAGTATTTT,CATSEISMTGTDTQYF
TRBV19,NA,TRBJ1-2,NA,TGTGCCAGTAGATCAACAGCGGTTCATGGCTACACCTTC,CASRSTAVHGYTF
TRBV10-1,NA,TRBJ1-1,NA,TGCGCCAGCAGTGACCACAGGGCCACTGAAGCTTTCTTT,CASSDHRATEAFF
TRBV10-3,NA,TRBJ1-5,once,TGTGCCATCAGTGAGTCGATGGGTCAGAATCAGCCCCAGCATTTT,CAISESMGQNQPQHF
TRBV6-6,NA,TRBJ2-5,NA,TGTGCCAGCAGTTATTTGACAGGACAAGAGACCCAGTACTTC,CASSYLTGQETQYF
TRBV27,NA,TRBJ2-2,NA,TGTGCCAGCAGTTTAAAGCCGATGAACACCGGGGAGCTGTTTTTT,CASSLKPMNTGELFF
TRBV25-1,TRBD2,TRBJ2-2,NA,TGTGCCAGCAGGAGATCTGACGGGGAGGGCACCGGGGAGCTGTTTTTT,CASRRSDGEGTGELFF
TRBV13,TRBD1,TRBJ2-1,once,TGTGCCAGCAGCTTAGAAGGGGACAGCTCCTACAATGAGCAGTTCTTC,CASSLEGDSSYNEQFF
TRBV30,NA,TRBJ1-5,NA,TGTGCCTGGAGTGCCCGGGACATTACCCAGCCCCAGCATTTT,CAWSARDITQPQHF
TRBV15,NA,TRBJ1-4,NA,TGTGCCACCAGCAGGGCCAGCCCAAATGAAAAACTGTTTTTT,CATSRASPNEKLFF
TRBV5-4,NA,TRBJ2-6,NA,TGTGCCAGCAGCCTCGGGCAGGGTGTGGCCAACGTCCTGACTTTC,CASSLGQGVANVLTF
TRBV6-5,NA,TRBJ2-7,NA,TGTGCCAGCAGTTACTGGGGGAACTCCTACGAGCAGTACTTC,CASSYWGNSYEQYF
TRBV5-1,NA,TRBJ2-1,NA,TGCGCCAGTACCCACGGAAGGACCGACAATGAGCAGTTCTTC,CASTHGRTDNEQFF
TRBV5-1,NA,TRBJ1-1,NA,TGCGCCAGCAGGAGCTCTGACCTGAACACTGAAGCTTTCTTT,CASRSSDLNTEAFF
TRBV2,TRBD2,TRBJ2-5,NA,TGTGCCAGCAGCAGGACTAGCGGGGAGGAGACCCAGTACTTC,CASSRTSGEETQYF
TRBV5-1,NA,TRBJ2-7,NA,TGCGCCAGCAGCCCCAGCGGTGGAAGAGACTACGAGCAGTACTTC,CASSPSGGRDYEQYF
TRBV7-9,TRBD1,TRBJ1-4,once,TGTGCCAGCAGCTCAGACCTGGACAGGAGCACAACTAATGAAAAACTGTTTTTT,CASSSDLDRSTTNEKLFF
TRBV7-9,NA,TRBJ1-4,NA,TGTACCAGCAGCCAAATTGAAAGGGGTCCTAATGAAAAACTGTTTTTT,CTSSQIERGPNEKLFF
TRBV9,NA,TRBJ2-2,NA,TGTGCCAGCAGCGGAGCCGGGGGACGGTTAGTCTCCGGGGAGCTGTTTTTT,CASSGAGGRLVSGELFF
TRBV6-5,NA,TRBJ1-6,NA,TGTGCCAGCAGTTACGGCCAGAATAATTCACCCCTCCACTTT,CASSYGQNNSPLHF
TRBV7-7,NA,TRBJ1-1,NA,TGTGCCAGCAGCTTAGGGGAGGGGAGTGAAGCTTTCTTT,CASSLGEGSEAFF
TRBV5-1,TRBD1,TRBJ2-2,NA,TGCGCCAGCAGCCCAAGTGGGACAGTACCCGGGGAGCTGTTTTTT,CASSPSGTVPGELFF
TRBV30,NA,TRBJ1-5,NA,TGTGCCTGGAGTGGGGGGTTTCTTCAGCCCCAGCATTTT,CAWSGGFLQPQHF
TRBV9,NA,TRBJ2-3,NA,TGTGCCAGCAGCGTAGAGAATCCAGATACGCAGTATTTT,CASSVENPDTQYF
TRBV6-5,NA,TRBJ1-4,NA,TGTGCCAGCAGGGGGACTAATGAAAAACTGTTTTTT,CASRGTNEKLFF
TRBV12-5,NA,TRBJ2-7,NA,TGTGCTAGTGGTTCGGGACTCCTTTACGAGCAGTACTTC,CASGSGLLYEQYF
TRBV7-9,NA,TRBJ2-7,NA,TGTGCCACCGAAAAGGGTGGATTCTACGAGCAGTACTTC,CATEKGGFYEQYF
TRBV5-1,NA,TRBJ1-4,NA,TGCGCCAGCAGCTTGGCTGGGTCAACTAATGAAAAACTGTTTTTT,CASSLAGSTNEKLFF
TRBV6-5,TRBD2,TRBJ2-7,NA,TGTGCCAGCAGTTACTCGCTAATAGCGGGGGGAGGGGAGCAGTACTTC,CASSYSLIAGGGEQYF
TRBV9,NA,TRBJ2-1,NA,TGTGCCAGCAGCGTAGTGAGGAGTTACAATGAGCAGTTCTTC,CASSVVRSYNEQFF
TRBV5-4,TRBD2,TRBJ2-3,NA,TGTGCCAGCAGCTTGGAAGGGAGCGGGGTCACAGATACGCAGTATTTT,CASSLEGSGVTDTQYF
TRBV6-4,NA,TRBJ2-4,NA,TGTGCCAGCAGTGCGAGGGTTTCGGGCATAGCCAAAAACATTCAGTACTTC,CASSARVSGIAKNIQYF
TRBV25-1,TRBD1,TRBJ1-4,once,TGTGCCAGCAGTGACCCCGGACAGGGGGTTAGGGAAAAACTGTTTTTT,CASSDPGQGVREKLFF
TRBV6-2/TRBV6-3,TRBD1,TRBJ2-7,NA,TGTGCCAGCAGTTACTCGACAGGGGGCTACGAGCAGTACTTC,CASSYSTGGYEQYF
TRBV5-4,NA,TRBJ1-1,NA,TGTGCCAGCAGCAGAGCAGGGGATGCGGGTGAAGCTTTCTTT,CASSRAGDAGEAFF
TRBV24-1,TRBD1,TRBJ2-1,NA,TGTGCCACCCGCCGGACAGGGGGGGAGGAGCAGTTCTTC,CATRRTGGEEQFF
TRBV25-1,NA,TRBJ1-2,NA,TGTGCCAGCAGTGATCAGACAGGTCCCTATGGCTACACCTTC,CASSDQTGPYGYTF
TRBV6-6,NA,TRBJ1-4,NA,TGTGCCAGCAGTGTACTCGAAAAACTGTTTTTT,CASSVLEKLFF
TRBV6-2/TRBV6-3,TRBD1,TRBJ2-7,NA,TGTGCCAGCAGTTACCCGCGGGACAGGGGAGGCGAGCAGTACTTC,CASSYPRDRGGEQYF
TRBV6-2/TRBV6-3,NA,TRBJ2-2,NA,TGTGCCAGCAGTTACGGGGGGGCCGGGAACACCGGGGAGCTGTTTTTT,CASSYGGAGNTGELFF
TRBV11-3,NA,TRBJ2-1,NA,TGTGCCAGCAGCCCTGGGGGCAGCAGCTACAATGAGCAGTTCTTC,CASSPGGSSYNEQFF
TRBV12-5,TRBD2,TRBJ2-3,NA,TGTGCTAGTGGTTTTACTGGGGGGGAGAGCACAGATACGCAGTATTTT,CASGFTGGESTDTQYF
TRBV6-5,NA,TRBJ2-5,NA,TGTGCCAGCAGTTACTCTTTACAGGGCCAAGAGACCCAGTACTTC,CASSYSLQGQETQYF
TRBV9,TRBD2,TRBJ2-3,NA,TGTGCCAGCAGCGTAGGACTAGCGACTAGCACAGATACGCAGTATTTT,CASSVGLATSTDTQYF
TRBV7-2,NA,TRBJ1-3,NA,TGTGCCAGCACCTCCGGCCCGGGAAACACCATATATTTT,CASTSGPGNTIYF
TRBV6-1,NA,TRBJ1-3,NA,TGTGCCAGCAGTGAGAGGCCCAGTCGGGACACCATATATTTT,CASSERPSRDTIYF
TRBV7-2,NA,TRBJ2-2,NA,TGTGCCAGCAGCGGACGGGGGACAGCGAACACCGGGGAGCTGTTTTTT,CASSGRGTANTGELFF
TRBV4-1,TRBD1,TRBJ2-5,NA,TGCGCCAGCAGCCAAGAGGGACAGAGACAAGAGACCCAGTACTTC,CASSQEGQRQETQYF
TRBV24-1,NA,TRBJ2-4,NA,TGTGCCACCAGTGACACGACAGAGGGCATTCAGTACTTC,CATSDTTEGIQYF
TRBV7-3,TRBD1,TRBJ1-2,NA,TGTGCCAGCAGCTTATGGTCCCAGGGGGCGCGAGATGGCTACACCTTC,CASSLWSQGARDGYTF
TRBV9,NA,TRBJ1-1,NA,TGTGCCAGCAGCGTCCGACAGGAGAACACTGAAGCTTTCTTT,CASSVRQENTEAFF
TRBV2,TRBD2,TRBJ2-3,NA,TGTGCCAGCCAGACTAGCGGGGGGAGTTTGCCGCAGTATTTT,CASQTSGGSLPQYF
TRBV3-1/TRBV3-2,NA,TRBJ1-2,NA,TGTGCCAGCAGCCAGTCAGACTATGGCTACACCTTC,CASSQSDYGYTF
TRBV5-6,NA,TRBJ1-2,NA,TGTGCCAGCAGCAAAAACTTTAACTATGGCTACACCTTC,CASSKNFNYGYTF
TRBV6-6,NA,TRBJ2-2,NA,TGTGCCAGCAGTTACGAAGGGCACACGAACACCGGGGAGCTGTTTTTT,CASSYEGHTNTGELFF
TRBV7-9,NA,TRBJ1-1,NA,TGTGCCAGCAGCTCCAGACGAGTCATGAACACTGAAGCTTTCTTT,CASSSRRVMNTEAFF
TRBV7-9,TRBD1,TRBJ1-2,NA,TGTGCCAGCAGCTTACAGGGGGGTGGCTATGGCTACACCTTC,CASSLQGGGYGYTF
TRBV4-2,TRBD2,TRBJ2-3,NA,TGTGCCAGCAGCCAAGGTAGCGGGGGGGCCGGAGGAACCACAGCTACGCAGTATTTT,CASSQGSGGAGGTTATQYF
TRBV6-6,NA,TRBJ1-1,once,TGTGCCAGCAGTCGTTCGTCGGGCAACACTGAAGCTTTCTTT,CASSRSSGNTEAFF